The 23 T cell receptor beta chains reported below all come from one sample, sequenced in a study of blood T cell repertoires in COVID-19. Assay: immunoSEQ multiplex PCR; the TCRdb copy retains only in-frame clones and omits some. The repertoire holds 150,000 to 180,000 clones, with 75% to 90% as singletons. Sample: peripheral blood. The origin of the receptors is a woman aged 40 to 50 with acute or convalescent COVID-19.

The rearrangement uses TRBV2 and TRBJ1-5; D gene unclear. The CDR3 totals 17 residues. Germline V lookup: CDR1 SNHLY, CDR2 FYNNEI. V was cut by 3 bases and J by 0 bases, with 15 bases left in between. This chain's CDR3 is CASSEAGVIYSNQPQHF. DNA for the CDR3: TGTGCCAGCAGTGAGGCCGGGGTTATCTATAGCAATCAGCCCCAGCATTTT.

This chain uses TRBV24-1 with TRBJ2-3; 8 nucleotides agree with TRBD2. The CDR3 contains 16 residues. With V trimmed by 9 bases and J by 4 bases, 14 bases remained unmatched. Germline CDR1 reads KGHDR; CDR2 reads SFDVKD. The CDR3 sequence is CATSGPKREPADTQYF. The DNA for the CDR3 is TGTGCCACCTCGGGCCCCAAGCGGGAGCCCGCAGATACGCAGTATTTT.

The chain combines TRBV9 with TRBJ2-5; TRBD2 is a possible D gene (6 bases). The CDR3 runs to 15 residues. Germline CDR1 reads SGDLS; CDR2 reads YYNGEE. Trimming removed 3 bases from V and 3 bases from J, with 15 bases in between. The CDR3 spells CASSGYSGTEETQYF. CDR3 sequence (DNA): TGTGCCAGCAGCGGCTACTCCGGGACTGAAGAGACCCAGTACTTC.

This CDR3 is CASSGGAPNEQFF. CDR3 nucleotides: TGTGCCAGCAGCGGGGGGGCACCCAATGAGCAGTTCTTC. The chain carries TRBV27 and TRBJ2-1, with TRBD2 identical over 8 bases. The CDR3 is made up of 13 amino acids. CDR1 is MNHEY and CDR2 is SMNVEV in the germline V gene (reference sequence). J gave up 6 bases and V 6 bases, and 4 bases lay outside the gene matches.

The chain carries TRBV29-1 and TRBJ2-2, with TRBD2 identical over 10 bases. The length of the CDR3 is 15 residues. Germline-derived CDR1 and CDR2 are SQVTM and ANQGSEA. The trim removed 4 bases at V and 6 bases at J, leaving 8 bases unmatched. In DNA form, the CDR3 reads TGCAGCGTTGGAATAGCGGGGGGTTCCCCCGGGGAGCTGTTTTTT. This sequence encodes CSVGIAGGSPGELFF.

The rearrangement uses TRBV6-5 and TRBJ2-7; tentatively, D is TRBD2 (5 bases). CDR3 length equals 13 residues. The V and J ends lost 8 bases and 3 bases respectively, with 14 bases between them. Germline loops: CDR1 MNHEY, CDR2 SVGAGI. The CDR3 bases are TGTGCCAGCGGGCCGGGAAAGGGCTACGAGCAGTACTTC. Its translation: CASGPGKGYEQYF.

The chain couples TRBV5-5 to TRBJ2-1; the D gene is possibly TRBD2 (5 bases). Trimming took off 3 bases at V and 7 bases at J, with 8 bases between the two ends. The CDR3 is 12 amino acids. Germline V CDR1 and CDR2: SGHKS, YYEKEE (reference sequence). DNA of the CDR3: TGTGCCAGCAGCTATGAGGGAAATGAGCAGTTCTTC. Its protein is CASSYEGNEQFF.

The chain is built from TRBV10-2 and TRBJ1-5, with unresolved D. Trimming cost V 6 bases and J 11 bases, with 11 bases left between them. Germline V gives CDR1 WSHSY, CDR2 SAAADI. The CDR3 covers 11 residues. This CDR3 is CASSHAGAQHF. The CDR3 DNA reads TGCGCCAGCAGCCATGCGGGAGCCCAGCATTTT.

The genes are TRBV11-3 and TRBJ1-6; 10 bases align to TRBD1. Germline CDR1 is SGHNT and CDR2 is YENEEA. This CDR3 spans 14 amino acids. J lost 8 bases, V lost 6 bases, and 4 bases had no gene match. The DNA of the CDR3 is TGTGCCAGCAGACAAGGGACAGGGGATTCACCCCTCCACTTT. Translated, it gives CASRQGTGDSPLHF.

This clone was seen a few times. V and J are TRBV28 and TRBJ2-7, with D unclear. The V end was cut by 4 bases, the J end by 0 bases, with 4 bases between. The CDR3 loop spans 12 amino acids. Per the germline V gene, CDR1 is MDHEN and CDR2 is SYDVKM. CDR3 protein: CASSSNSYEQYF. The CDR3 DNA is TGTGCCAGCAGTTCCAACTCCTACGAGCAGTACTTC.

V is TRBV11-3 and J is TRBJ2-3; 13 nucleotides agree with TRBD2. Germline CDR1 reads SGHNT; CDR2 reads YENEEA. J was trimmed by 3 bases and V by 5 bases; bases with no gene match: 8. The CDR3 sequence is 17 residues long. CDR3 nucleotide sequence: TGTGCCAGCAGCACCGGACTAGCGGGAGTTCTGACAGATACGCAGTATTTT. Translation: CASSTGLAGVLTDTQYF.

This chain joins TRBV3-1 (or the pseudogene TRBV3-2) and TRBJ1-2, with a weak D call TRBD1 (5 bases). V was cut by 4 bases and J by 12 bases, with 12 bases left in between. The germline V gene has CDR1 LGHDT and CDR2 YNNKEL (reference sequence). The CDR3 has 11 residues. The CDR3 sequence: CASSLDIFHTF. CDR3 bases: TGTGCCAGCAGCCTGGACATTTTCCACACCTTC.

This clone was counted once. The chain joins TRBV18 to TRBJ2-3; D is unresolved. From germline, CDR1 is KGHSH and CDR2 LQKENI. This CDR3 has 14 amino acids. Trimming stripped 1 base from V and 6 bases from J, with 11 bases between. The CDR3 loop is CASSPLRSEDTQYF. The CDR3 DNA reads TGTGCCAGCTCACCACTGCGGTCCGAGGATACGCAGTATTTT.

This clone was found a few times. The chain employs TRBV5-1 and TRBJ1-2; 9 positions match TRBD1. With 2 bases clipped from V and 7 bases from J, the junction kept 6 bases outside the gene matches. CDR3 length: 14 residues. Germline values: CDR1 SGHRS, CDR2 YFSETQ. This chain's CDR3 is CASSFGDRESGYTF. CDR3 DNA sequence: TGCGCCAGCAGCTTTGGGGACAGGGAGTCTGGCTACACCTTC.

The chain's CDR3 is CASRSGSKSGELFF. As DNA, the CDR3 is TGTGCCAGCAGAAGCGGGAGTAAGTCCGGGGAGCTGTTTTTT. This sequence joins TRBV9 and TRBJ2-2; 8 bases match TRBD2. The germline gives CDR1 SGDLS, CDR2 YYNGEE. Losses at the gene ends were 5 bases for V and 6 bases for J; bases not matched to a gene: 6. This CDR3 has 14 residues.

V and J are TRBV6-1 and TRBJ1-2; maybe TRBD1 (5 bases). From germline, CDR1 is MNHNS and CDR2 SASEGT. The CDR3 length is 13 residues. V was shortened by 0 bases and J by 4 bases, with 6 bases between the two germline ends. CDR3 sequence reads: CASSEARGYGYTF. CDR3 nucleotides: TGTGCCAGCAGTGAAGCAAGGGGCTATGGCTACACCTTC.

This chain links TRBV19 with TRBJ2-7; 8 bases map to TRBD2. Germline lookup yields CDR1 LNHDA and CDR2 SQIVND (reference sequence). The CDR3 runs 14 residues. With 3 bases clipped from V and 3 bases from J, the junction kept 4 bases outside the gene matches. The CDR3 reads CASSISSGGYEQYF. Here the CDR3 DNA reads TGTGCCAGTAGTATTTCAAGCGGGGGCTACGAGCAGTACTTC. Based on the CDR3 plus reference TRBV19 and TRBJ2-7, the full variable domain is DGGITQSPKYLFRKEGQNVTLSCEQNLNHDAMYWYRQDPGQGLRLIYYSQIVNDFQKGDIAEGYSVSREKKESFPLTVTSAQKNPTAFYLCASSISSGGYEQYFGPGTRLTVT.

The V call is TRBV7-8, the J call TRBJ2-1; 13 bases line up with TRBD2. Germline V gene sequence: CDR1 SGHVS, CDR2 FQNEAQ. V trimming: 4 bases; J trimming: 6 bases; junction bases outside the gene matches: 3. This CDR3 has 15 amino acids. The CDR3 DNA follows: TGTGCCAGCAGCTCAGGACTAGCGGGAGTCAATGAGCAGTTCTTC. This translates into CASSSGLAGVNEQFF.

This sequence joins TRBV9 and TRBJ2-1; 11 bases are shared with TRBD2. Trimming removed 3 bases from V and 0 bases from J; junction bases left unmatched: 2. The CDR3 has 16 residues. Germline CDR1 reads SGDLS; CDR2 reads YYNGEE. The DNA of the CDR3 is TGTGCCAGCAGCGCGACTAGCGGGAACTCCTACAATGAGCAGTTCTTC. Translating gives CASSATSGNSYNEQFF.

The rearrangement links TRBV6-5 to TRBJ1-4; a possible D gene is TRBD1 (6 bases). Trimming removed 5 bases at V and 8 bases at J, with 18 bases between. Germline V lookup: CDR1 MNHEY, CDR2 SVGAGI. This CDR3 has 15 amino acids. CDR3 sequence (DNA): TGTGCCAGCAGTCAGGGGACAAAGGGGAACGAAAAACTGTTTTTT. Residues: CASSQGTKGNEKLFF.

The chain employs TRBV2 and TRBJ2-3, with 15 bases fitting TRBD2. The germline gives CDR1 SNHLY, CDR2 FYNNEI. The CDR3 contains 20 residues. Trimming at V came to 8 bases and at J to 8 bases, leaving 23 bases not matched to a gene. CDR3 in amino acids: CASGGTGTSGRTAFLVTQYF. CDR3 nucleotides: TGTGCCAGCGGGGGGACCGGGACTAGCGGGAGGACTGCATTCCTCGTTACGCAGTATTTT.

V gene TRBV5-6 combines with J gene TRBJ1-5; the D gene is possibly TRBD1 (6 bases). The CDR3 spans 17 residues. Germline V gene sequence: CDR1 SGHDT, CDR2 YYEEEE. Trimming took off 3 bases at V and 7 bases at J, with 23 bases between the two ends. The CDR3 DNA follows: TGTGCCAGCAGCTCGATGCGGATACAGGGTCCGGGGCAGCCCCAGCATTTT. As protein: CASSSMRIQGPGQPQHF.

CDR3 sequence (DNA): TGTGCCAGCAGCTCAGACATAGACTACAATGAGCAGTTCTTC. This translates into CASSSDIDYNEQFF. The chain recombines TRBV2 with TRBJ2-1; D is unclear. Trimming removed 6 bases from V and 3 bases from J, with 12 bases in between. The CDR3 totals 14 residues. Germline lookup yields CDR1 SNHLY and CDR2 FYNNEI.